These T cell receptor beta chains were read from a single sample in a study of blood T cell repertoires in COVID-19. Data came from immunoSEQ multiplex PCR; TCRdb stores just in-frame clones and leaves some out. Of 350,000 to 450,000 clones listed, 85% are singletons. The sequencing input was peripheral blood. The receptors stem from a woman under 30 with acute or convalescent COVID-19. Both conserved end residues are part of each CDR3. D genes are given only for firm matches. Expanded clones are given a class, and other clones once, few, many or no size at all.

d_gene	v_gene	abundance	j_gene	CDR3aa	CDR3nt
TRBD1	TRBV5-1	-	TRBJ1-2	CASSREGQGYGYTF	TGCGCCAGCAGCCGGGAGGGACAGGGATATGGCTACACCTTC
TRBD1	TRBV5-4	-	TRBJ1-2	CASSRTGGEVDGYTF	TGTGCCAGCAGTCGTACAGGGGGCGAGGTGGATGGCTACACCTTC
-	TRBV10-2	-	TRBJ1-2	CASSEGQFAYGYTF	TGCGCCAGCAGTGAGGGACAGTTCGCCTATGGCTACACCTTC
-	TRBV27	-	TRBJ1-3	CASSTHISGNTIYF	TGTGCCAGCAGTACTCATATTTCTGGAAACACCATATATTTT
-	TRBV6-4	-	TRBJ1-2	CASTIPIPRVGYTF	TGTGCCAGCACTATCCCCATTCCGAGGGTTGGCTACACCTTC
-	TRBV15	-	TRBJ1-4	CATGPTGQAEEKLFF	TGTGCCACCGGACCCACAGGGCAGGCGGAGGAAAAACTGTTTTTT
TRBD1	TRBV19	-	TRBJ1-4	CASSMTGEKLFF	TGTGCCAGTAGTATGACAGGGGAAAAACTGTTTTTT
-	TRBV28	-	TRBJ2-6	CASSPTGTGANVLTF	TGTGCCAGCAGCCCGACAGGTACTGGGGCCAACGTCCTGACTTTC
-	TRBV3-1/TRBV3-2	once	TRBJ1-1	CASSQTRGLNTEAFF	TGTGCCAGCAGCCAGACCCGCGGGCTGAACACTGAAGCTTTCTTT
TRBD1	TRBV6-6	-	TRBJ1-2	CASSLRDSYGYTF	TGTGCCAGCAGTCTCCGGGACAGCTATGGCTACACCTTC
-	TRBV27	-	TRBJ1-2	CASSPQGYYGYTF	TGTGCCAGCAGTCCCCAGGGATACTATGGCTACACCTTC
-	TRBV28	few	TRBJ1-4	CASSFGRGGDEKLFF	TGTGCCAGCAGTTTCGGCAGGGGAGGGGATGAAAAACTGTTTTTT
-	TRBV6-5	once	TRBJ2-7	CASSSEAGRYEQYF	TGTGCCAGCAGTTCCGAGGCGGGGAGATACGAGCAGTACTTC
-	TRBV12-5	-	TRBJ1-6	CASGSLGGDLHF	TGTGCTAGTGGTTCCCTAGGAGGAGACCTCCACTTT
-	TRBV9	-	TRBJ1-3	CASSVGQGASSGNTIYF	TGTGCCAGCAGCGTAGGTCAGGGCGCGAGCTCTGGAAACACCATATATTTT
TRBD1	TRBV5-6	-	TRBJ2-7	CASSLIPDRDEQYF	TGTGCCAGCAGCTTGATCCCGGACAGGGACGAGCAGTACTTC
TRBD2	TRBV7-2	-	TRBJ2-3	CASSLTSGSEKQYF	TGTGCCAGCAGCTTAACTAGCGGGAGTGAGAAGCAGTATTTT
TRBD1	TRBV6-1	-	TRBJ2-7	CASSDVLGRGMYEQYF	TGTGCCAGCAGTGATGTCCTGGGCAGGGGGATGTACGAGCAGTACTTC
TRBD2	TRBV7-9	many	TRBJ2-1	CASSYLAGEGGNEQFF	TGTGCCAGCAGTTATCTAGCGGGAGAGGGGGGCAATGAGCAGTTCTTC
TRBD1	TRBV5-1	few	TRBJ2-5	CASSSGQGGQETQYF	TGCGCCAGCAGCTCGGGACAGGGAGGACAAGAGACCCAGTACTTC
-	TRBV11-2	-	TRBJ2-7	CASSSGSPLEQYF	TGTGCCAGCAGCTCGGGGTCCCCCCTTGAGCAGTACTTC
TRBD1	TRBV28	-	TRBJ1-5	CASSGRGFQPQHF	TGTGCCAGCAGTGGCAGGGGGTTTCAGCCCCAGCATTTT
-	TRBV19	-	TRBJ1-2	CASSIGGQRGYGYTF	TGTGCCAGTAGTATAGGAGGGCAGAGGGGGTATGGCTACACCTTC
TRBD1	TRBV11-2	-	TRBJ1-1	CASSLGQGNTEAFF	TGTGCCAGCAGCTTAGGACAGGGGAACACTGAAGCTTTCTTT
-	TRBV27	-	TRBJ1-6	CASRSESSYNSPLHF	TGTGCCAGCAGGTCTGAGAGCTCCTATAATTCACCCCTCCACTTT
TRBD1	TRBV30	-	TRBJ2-1	CACRPGQGASEQFF	TGTGCCTGTCGACCGGGACAGGGGGCGTCTGAGCAGTTCTTC
-	TRBV5-8	-	TRBJ1-3	CASSLAPSSGNTIYF	TGTGCCAGCAGCTTGGCTCCGAGCTCTGGAAACACCATATATTTT
TRBD1	TRBV6-5	-	TRBJ1-1	CASKVDRANTEAFF	TGTGCCAGCAAAGTGGACAGGGCGAACACTGAAGCTTTCTTT
TRBD1	TRBV6-5	-	TRBJ1-2	CASSRQGTINYGYTF	TGTGCCAGCAGTAGACAGGGAACAATTAACTATGGCTACACCTTC
TRBD1	TRBV5-1	-	TRBJ2-2	CASSPSPGQGAAGELFF	TGCGCCAGCAGCCCGAGTCCGGGACAGGGTGCGGCCGGGGAGCTGTTTTTT
-	TRBV19	-	TRBJ1-6	CASSYRTGDSPLHF	TGTGCCAGTAGTTACCGGACTGGGGATTCACCCCTCCACTTT
TRBD1	TRBV3-1/TRBV3-2	-	TRBJ2-1	CASSFDRGYNEQFF	TGTGCCAGCAGTTTTGACAGGGGCTACAATGAGCAGTTCTTC
-	TRBV6-4	-	TRBJ1-2	CASKYPRRSQGGYTF	TGTGCCAGCAAATATCCCAGACGTTCCCAGGGTGGCTACACCTTC
-	TRBV19	-	TRBJ1-5	CASSMSGNQPQHF	TGTGCCAGTAGTATGTCCGGGAACCAGCCCCAGCATTTT
TRBD1	TRBV28	-	TRBJ1-1	CASSLGTGTVRTEAFF	TGTGCCAGCAGTTTAGGGACAGGGACGGTCCGCACTGAAGCTTTCTTT
TRBD1	TRBV5-4	few	TRBJ2-5	CASSPRRTGQETQYF	TGTGCCAGCAGCCCCCGACGGACAGGGCAAGAGACCCAGTACTTC
TRBD1	TRBV27	-	TRBJ1-6	CASRSSGTGYNSPLHF	TGTGCCAGCAGGTCTAGTGGGACAGGGTATAATTCACCCCTCCACTTT
-	TRBV7-9	-	TRBJ2-6	CASSPSPTDNVLTF	TGTGCCAGCAGCCCCTCGCCGACAGACAACGTCCTGACTTTC
TRBD1	TRBV19	-	TRBJ1-1	CASSIAGDRTGEAFF	TGTGCCAGTAGTATCGCGGGGGACAGGACGGGTGAAGCTTTCTTT
-	TRBV5-4	-	TRBJ2-1	CASSLGGEHDEQFF	TGTGCCAGCAGCTTGGGGGGGGAGCACGATGAGCAGTTCTTC